The sequence of this T cell receptor beta chain was determined in a study of T cell responses to AZD1222 COVID-19 vaccine. A word on this clone: What it recognizes is unknown.

The method was immunoSEQ multiplex PCR; TCRdb's version includes in-frame clones alone and lacks a portion of them. This table has tens of thousands of clones, 70% to 90% appearing once. V dropped 0 bases and J dropped 12 bases, with 18 bases sitting between them. The CDR3 loop spans 14 amino acids. Looked up from germline, CDR1 is SGHRS and CDR2 is YFSETQ. The study's findings and limits: White British donors predominated, females outnumbered males, and clonal diversity was possibly underestimated. Repertoires were collected only later (after the peak T cell response had occurred). Nearly half of spike-specific TCRs reportedly go after variant regions that carry no mutations.

Specimen: peripheral blood, collected on day 0 of AZD1222 vaccination. This clonotype was sampled from an adult in good health. The chain has TRBV5-1 and TRBJ1-2; possible D gene TRBD1, 5 bases. The CDR3 DNA follows: TGCGCCAGCAGCTTGGGGCAAAACACGGGAGGGGACACCTTC. Protein: CASSLGQNTGGDTF.